This T cell receptor (beta chain) was documented in a study of PD-L1 blockade in urothelial cancer. Findings and caveats of the study: For durable-benefit patients, tumor-associated blood clones expanded more at 3 weeks.

Using immunoSEQ multiplex PCR, the repertoire was profiled, and TCRdb retains in-frame clones only, with some absent. The sample includes around 25,000 clones, around nine tenths of them seen just once. Points on this clone: Its specificity is not known.

Germline CDR1 SGHAT, CDR2 FQNNGV. Trimming took 1 base from V and 2 from J; bases not matched to a gene: 3. This CDR3 is 15 amino acids long. This chain uses TRBV11-2 with TRBJ2-7, with TRBD1 matching over 9 bases. Source: PBMCs, taken around atezolizumab (anti-PD-L1) treatment. This TCR was sampled from a man between 45 and 60 years old with urothelial cancer. CDR3 in amino acids: CASSLVGTGPYEQYF. The CDR3 DNA reads as TGTGCCAGCAGCTTAGTCGGGACAGGGCCCTACGAGCAGTACTTC.